Presented here are 25 T cell receptor beta chains from one specimen sequenced in a study of CD8+ T cells in alopecia areata. Reverse transcribed after extraction, RNA yielded cDNA as the sequencing template. TCRdb's copy holds only in-frame clones and misses some; the assay was immunoSEQ multiplex PCR. This table holds 290,000 or so clones with no singletons; the top ten claim 0.9% to 1.5%. After pooling, cutaneous lymph node cells were sorted with CD4, CD8alpha, NKG2D, NKG2ACE and other markers. Sequences were obtained from CD4+ T cells sorted from a lymph node. These receptors were obtained from a C3H/HeJ mouse with alopecia areata. MHC haplotype: H2-k.

As concerns this clone: The genes are named according to mouse. The read halts 4 residues ahead of the CDR3 end, with the missing end drawn from the germline J gene. The chain links TRBV19 to TRBJ2-2; D unresolved. The CDR3 sequence is 14 residues long. Trimming cost V 4 bases and J 0 bases, with 7 bases left between them. Germline V gene lookup returns CDR1 FNHDT and CDR2 SITEND (reference sequence). CDR3: CASSPTANTGQLYF. Partial CDR3 DNA: TGTGCCAGCAGTCCAACAGCAAACACCGGG.

In the case of this clone: Gene names denote mouse genes. The DNA read from the CDR3 is TGTGCCAGCCCCCGGGACAGTAACACA. Amino acid sequence: CASPRDSNT. The entire CDR3 protein reads CASPRDSNTEVFF. The J gene is TRBJ1-1, the V gene TRBV5; 7 nucleotides agree with TRBD1. The read halts 4 residues ahead of the CDR3 end, with the missing end drawn from the germline J gene. The CDR3 has 13 residues. Germline trimming cut 8 bases from V and 2 bases from J; bases unmatched to any gene: 5. Germline V gene lookup returns CDR1 LGHNA and CDR2 YNLKQL (reference sequence).

This clone has a handful of counts. These gene names are mouse names. With the read ending 4 residues before the CDR3 end, the germline J gene is used to fill in that end. V and J are TRBV29 and TRBJ2-5; D is possibly TRBD2 (7 bases). Germline V gene data show CDR1 as MSHET and CDR2 as SYDVDS. This CDR3 has 13 amino acids. CDR3 sequence: CASSEGGRDTQYF. CDR3 DNA (partial): TGTGCTAGCAGTGAGGGGGGGAGGGAC.

Concerning this clone: Gene names refer to mouse genes. The DNA ends 4 residues before the CDR3 does, and the rest of the CDR3 is filled in from the germline J gene. The genes are TRBV13-1 and TRBJ2-1; TRBD2 aligns across 13 bases. This CDR3 comprises 16 residues. V was pared by 6 bases and J by 1 base, with 4 bases of the junction left unmatched. Germline assignment: CDR1 NSHNY and CDR2 SYGAGN. The CDR3 sequence: CASIGTGGGNYAEQFF. The sequenced CDR3 bases are TGTGCCAGCATCGGGACTGGGGGGGGGAACTATGCT.

This clone was seen more than once but under ten times. Genes here carry mouse names. The read ends 3 residues early relative to the CDR3; the germline J gene fills the gap. The chain combines TRBV1 with TRBJ1-6; D not certain. TRBJ1-6 is reported as an ORF; its role is uncertain. Trimming shortened V by 1 base and J by 8 bases, and 9 bases separated the two germline ends. The CDR3 totals 14 residues. Germline assignment: CDR1 NSQYPW and CDR2 LRSPGD (reference sequence). The CDR3 DNA, read in part, is TGCACCTGCAGTGCAGGGTTTAGTGATTCGCCC. This translates into CTCSAGFSDSP. The full CDR3 protein is CTCSAGFSDSPLYF.

With respect to this clone: Each gene name is a mouse one. The read ends 4 residues before the CDR3 terminus; that terminus is restored from the germline J gene. The chain is built from TRBV29 and TRBJ2-5, with D possibly being TRBD1 (6 bases). The V gene's germline CDR1 is MSHET and CDR2 SYDVDS. CDR3 length: 10 amino acids. The CDR3 is CATGEDTQYF. The CDR3 DNA, read in part, is TGTGCTACAGGGGAAGAC.

This clone was observed a few times. All gene names here are mouse names. The chain's CDR3 is CASSPSDWGKAEQFF. The CDR3 bases that were read are TGTGCCAGCAGTCCATCGGACTGGGGGAAGGCT. The chain links TRBV19 to TRBJ2-1; 10 bases agree with TRBD2. The missing CDR3 end, 4 residues past where the read stops, is filled in from the germline J gene. The CDR3 runs 15 residues. Germline CDR1 reads FNHDT; CDR2 reads SITEND (reference sequence).

This clone was seen a few times. The listed genes are named as in mouse. The read ends 4 residues shy of where the CDR3 ends; the end is completed using the germline J gene. The chain couples TRBV1 to TRBJ2-5; TRBD2 matches at 8 bases. Germline V gene sequence: CDR1 NSQYPW, CDR2 LRSPGD (reference sequence). The CDR3 extends over 15 amino acids. Partial CDR3 DNA: TGCACCTGCAGTGCTCGGGGGGGCGCGGAAGAC. The encoded protein is CTCSARGGAED. The whole CDR3 sequence reads CTCSARGGAEDTQYF.

This clone was seen more than once but under ten times. The gene names here belong to mouse. The CDR3 end lies 4 residues beyond the end of the read and is filled in from the germline J gene. This CDR3 is also generated by other DNA sequences in the sample. V gene TRBV1 combines with J gene TRBJ2-1; TRBD2 matches at 10 bases. Germline V gives CDR1 NSQYPW, CDR2 LRSPGD (reference sequence). V dropped 3 bases and J dropped 4; count of bases not matched to a gene: 3. The CDR3 runs to 15 residues. CDR3 bases read: TGCACCTGCAGTGCGGGGACTGGGGATTATGCT. Amino acid sequence: CTCSAGTGDYA. The entire CDR3 reads CTCSAGTGDYAEQFF.

In this sample, this clone turned up a few times. Germline and genes: mouse. The read ends 4 residues shy of where the CDR3 ends; the end is completed using the germline J gene. The chain joins TRBV13-1 to TRBJ2-7, with 10 bases identical to TRBD2. The J segment lost 3 bases and the V segment lost 4 bases, leaving 4 bases of the junction unmatched. The CDR3 spans 14 residues. CDR1 NSHNY and CDR2 SYGAGN come from the germline V gene. The covered CDR3 bases are TGTGCCAGCAGTTGGGACTGGGGACGCTAT. It specifies CASSWDWGRY. The CDR3 in its entirety is CASSWDWGRYEQYF.

As concerns this clone: The gene symbols are mouse symbols. The CDR3 is cut off 4 residues early in the read; its end comes from the germline J gene. The rearrangement links TRBV19 to TRBJ1-2; 9 nucleotides align to TRBD1. CDR1 and CDR2 from the germline V gene are FNHDT and SITEND (reference sequence). The ends lost 5 bases at V and 4 bases at J; junction bases unmatched: 3. The CDR3 extends over 13 amino acids. CDR3 sequence: CASSTGGFSDYTF. The sequenced part of the CDR3 DNA is TGTGCCAGCAGCACAGGGGGCTTCTCC.

This clone was found a few times. Any gene name here is a mouse gene name. The read halts 4 residues ahead of the CDR3 end, with the missing end drawn from the germline J gene. The J gene is TRBJ2-5, the V gene TRBV1; unclear D gene. The V and J ends lost 7 bases and 1 base respectively, with 3 bases between them. Germline V lookup: CDR1 NSQYPW, CDR2 LRSPGD (reference sequence). The CDR3 length is 11 residues. CDR3 DNA, as far as it was read: TGCACCTGCACAGACCAAGAC. It is translated as CTCTDQD. The full-length CDR3 reads as CTCTDQDTQYF.

This clone was recorded at least ten times. Mouse gene names apply. The part of the CDR3 DNA that was read is TGTGCTAGCAGTCCCGGACAAACCGGG. Residues: CASSPGQTG. The whole CDR3 sequence reads CASSPGQTGQLYF. The chain uses TRBV29 and TRBJ2-2, with D perhaps TRBD1 (5 bases). The read ends 4 residues shy of where the CDR3 ends; the end is completed using the germline J gene. There are 13 residues in the CDR3. In germline, CDR1 is MSHET, CDR2 SYDVDS. Trimming stripped 5 bases from V and 5 bases from J, with 9 bases between.

This clone turned up a few times. Germline and genes here are mouse. The missing CDR3 end, 4 residues past where the read stops, is filled in from the germline J gene. The gene calls are TRBV1 and TRBJ2-1; no firm D call. CDR3 length: 14 amino acids. Germline CDR1 is NSQYPW and CDR2 is LRSPGD (reference sequence). Trimming took off 4 bases at V and 2 bases at J, with 9 bases between the two ends. Partial CDR3 DNA: TGCACCTGCAGTGATAACAGTCACTATGCT. It encodes CTCSDNSHYA. In full, the CDR3 reads CTCSDNSHYAEQFF.

This clone came up a few times. Here the gene names and germline are mouse. With the read ending 4 residues before the CDR3 end, the germline J gene is used to fill in that end. The chain joins TRBV17 to TRBJ2-5, with 10 bases aligning to TRBD1. Germline assignment: CDR1 MNHDT and CDR2 YYDKIL. The CDR3 covers 15 residues. The CDR3 protein is CASSRPGQGRDTQYF. The covered CDR3 bases are TGTGCTAGCAGTAGACCGGGACAGGGGAGGGAC.

For this clone: Germline and genes: mouse. The sequenced fragment ends 4 residues before the CDR3 boundary, so the rest is inferred from the germline J gene. The genes are TRBV3 and TRBJ2-7; a possible D gene is TRBD1 (5 bases). In germline, CDR1 is SNHLY, CDR2 FYNGKV (reference sequence). This CDR3 spans 14 amino acids. V lost 3 bases to trimming and J lost 2 bases, with 11 bases between them. The part of the CDR3 DNA that was read is TGTGCCAGCAGCTTCAGCCAGGGCCCCTAT. Protein product: CASSFSQGPY. The whole CDR3 region reads CASSFSQGPYEQYF.

This clone has a handful of counts. Germline and genes here are mouse. From the germline J gene comes the end of the CDR3, since the read stops 3 residues before it. The chain has TRBV13-1 and TRBJ1-6; TRBD1 is a possible D gene (5 bases). TRBJ1-6 is treated as an ORF (open reading frame) with a function not yet certain. This CDR3 is 13 amino acids long. The ends were cut back, 9 bases at V and 0 bases at J, with 7 bases in the middle. In germline, CDR1 is NSHNY, CDR2 SYGAGN. The sequenced part of the CDR3 DNA is TGTGCCACACAGGATTCCTATAATTCGCCC. Residues: CATQDSYNSP. The CDR3 reads in full as CATQDSYNSPLYF.

This clone was seen a handful of times. These gene names are mouse names. The CDR3 end falls 4 residues outside the read, so it is completed with the germline J gene. This same CDR3 is encoded by further DNA sequences in the sample. The chain carries TRBV13-2 and TRBJ2-4; TRBD2 aligns across 11 bases. This CDR3 is built from 16 residues. V lost 1 base to trimming and J lost 1 base; unmatched junction nucleotides: 2. The germline CDR1 and CDR2 sequences are NNHNN and SYGAGS (reference sequence). The covered CDR3 bases are TGTGCCAGCGGTGATCCGGGACTGGGGGGTCAAAAC. This translates into CASGDPGLGGQN. The full-length CDR3 reads as CASGDPGLGGQNTLYF.

This clone was observed a handful of times. The germline and genes are mouse ones. Read data end 4 residues before the CDR3 end; the end is taken from the germline J gene. The sample has other DNA sequences that encode this CDR3 too. The chain joins TRBV4 to TRBJ2-1, with TRBD2 identical over 10 bases. The CDR3 is made up of 14 amino acids. CDR1 is LGHDT, CDR2 YNNKQL, per germline (reference sequence). Trimming removed 5 bases from V and 3 bases from J; junction bases left unmatched: 1. CDR3 DNA (partial): TGTGCCAGCAGCCGGACTGGGGGCTATGCT. This encodes CASSRTGGYA. From start to end, the CDR3 is CASSRTGGYAEQFF.

This clone has only a few counts. Mouse gene names and germline throughout. The read ends 4 residues before the CDR3 terminus; that terminus is restored from the germline J gene. The V gene is TRBV19, the J gene TRBJ2-1, with 9 bases fitting TRBD2. This CDR3 contains 15 residues. Germline CDR1 is FNHDT and CDR2 is SITEND (reference sequence). The covered CDR3 bases are TGTGCCAGCAGTATTGGGCTGGGGGGGGAGGCT. This translates into CASSIGLGGEA. The whole CDR3 sequence is CASSIGLGGEAEQFF.

On this clone itself: Gene names are the mouse ones. The CDR3 is cut off 4 residues early in the read; its end comes from the germline J gene. The chain recombines TRBV19 with TRBJ1-1; tentatively, D is TRBD1 (6 bases). The length of the CDR3 is 15 residues. Germline CDR1 is FNHDT and CDR2 is SITEND (reference sequence). The V and J ends lost 6 bases and 0 bases respectively, with 15 bases between them. The sequenced part of the CDR3 DNA is TGTGCCAGCACCGCCGGGACAAATGCAAACACA. Its translation is CASTAGTNANT. The full CDR3 reads CASTAGTNANTEVFF.

To note about this clone: Gene labels here are mouse ones. The read gets to within 4 residues of the CDR3 end, and the germline J gene fills in the rest. The sample carries other DNA sequences with the same CDR3. J is TRBJ2-1 and V is TRBV19; 8 bases are a match to TRBD1. Unmatched junction bases numbered 1, after V lost 5 bases and J lost 0 bases. This CDR3 comprises 14 residues. Germline CDR1 reads FNHDT; CDR2 reads SITEND (reference sequence). The sequenced part of the CDR3 DNA is TGTGCCAGCAGAACAGGGGGTAACTATGCT. This gives the protein CASRTGGNYA. The entire CDR3 reads CASRTGGNYAEQFF.

This clone was counted a few times. Genes and germline come from the mouse. The read stops 4 residues short of the end of the CDR3; the missing end is completed from the germline J gene. V and J are TRBV13-1 and TRBJ2-3; 8 nucleotides line up with TRBD1. The CDR3 covers 15 residues. Trimming took 2 bases from V and 4 from J; bases not matched to a gene: 6. Germline values: CDR1 NSHNY, CDR2 SYGAGN. The CDR3 spells CASSDWAGGPETLYF. The sequenced part of the CDR3 DNA is TGTGCCAGCAGTGACTGGGCAGGGGGCCCAGAA.

Comment on this clone: Any gene name here is a mouse gene name. The CDR3 end lies 4 residues beyond the end of the read and is filled in from the germline J gene. The chain couples TRBV14 to TRBJ1-1; D may be TRBD1 (5 bases). V lost 5 bases and J lost 1, with 12 bases in between. Germline V gene sequence: CDR1 SGHDT, CDR2 FRDEAV. The CDR3 spans 14 residues. CDR3 bases read: TGTGCCAGCAGCCCCCAAAGGGGAAACACA. It specifies CASSPQRGNT. From start to end, the CDR3 is CASSPQRGNTEVFF.

Note on this clone: The gene names here belong to mouse. The read ends 4 residues shy of where the CDR3 ends; the end is completed using the germline J gene. The same CDR3 can be traced to other DNA sequences in this sample. The chain has TRBV5 and TRBJ2-7, with 9 positions matching TRBD1. V gave up 4 bases and J gave up 3 bases; unmatched junction bases: 1. The CDR3 is 13 amino acids. Germline CDR1 is LGHNA and CDR2 is YNLKQL (reference sequence). CDR3 sequence: CASSPTGGYEQYF. The sequenced CDR3 bases are TGTGCCAGCAGCCCGACAGGGGGCTAT.